Listed below are T cell receptor beta chains from one sample, sequenced in a study of cytomegalovirus exposure and HLA in healthy donors. The assay was immunoSEQ multiplex PCR, and TCRdb's table has in-frame clones only and misses some. The data hold 200,000 to 250,000 clones, with over 80% observed a single time. Sequencing was carried out using PBMCs. These receptors were obtained from a boy aged 2 to 10 in good health and CMV-seronegative. CDR3s include the opening cysteine and the closing phenylalanine or tryptophan. D genes are given only for firm matches. Clone size is stated in some rows and not others, as once, few, many or a class when expanded.

size	J	D	V	DNA	CDR3
.	TRBJ2-7	.	TRBV11-2	TGTGCCAGCAGCTTAGGGGCAGGGATGAACGAGCAGTACTTC	CASSLGAGMNEQYF
once	TRBJ2-1	TRBD2	TRBV4-1	TGCGCCAGCAGCCAAGGACTAGCGGGAGGATGGGATGAGCAGTTCTTC	CASSQGLAGGWDEQFF
.	TRBJ2-3	.	TRBV30	TGTGCCTGGAGTGTAGGGGGGGCGTCGACAGATACGCAGTATTTT	CAWSVGGASTDTQYF
.	TRBJ2-3	.	TRBV6-5	TGTGCCAGCAGACGGGGGACAGAAACAGATACGCAGTATTTT	CASRRGTETDTQYF
.	TRBJ2-7	.	TRBV7-7	TGTGCTAGCAGCCTCGACAGGGGAGGGTCCGAGCAGTACTTC	CASSLDRGGSEQYF
.	TRBJ1-5	.	TRBV6-4	TGTGCCAGCAGTGACCCATATAGCAATCAGCCCCAGCGTTTT	CASSDPYSNQPQRF
.	TRBJ1-1	.	TRBV19	TGTGCCAGTAGGAACAAGTGGACTGAAGCTTTCTTT	CASRNKWTEAFF
.	TRBJ2-7	TRBD1	TRBV19	TGTGCCAGTAGTGCGACAGGGGGCCACTACGAGCAGTACTTC	CASSATGGHYEQYF
.	TRBJ2-3	TRBD2	TRBV2	TGTGCCAGCAGGGGACTAGTTAGTCCAGATACGCAGTATTTT	CASRGLVSPDTQYF
.	TRBJ1-2	.	TRBV7-3	TGTGCCAGCAGCTCCCGGGGGGGCCGTGGCTACACCTTC	CASSSRGGRGYTF
.	TRBJ1-1	.	TRBV7-2	TGTGCCAGCAGCTTAGCGGTCTTGGGCCCAGTGAACACTGAAGCTTTCTTT	CASSLAVLGPVNTEAFF
.	TRBJ2-1	.	TRBV30	TGTGCCTGGATAGAGATGGGGCTCCCCAAGCATGAGCAGTTCTTC	CAWIEMGLPKHEQFF
.	TRBJ1-5	.	TRBV15	TGTGCCACTAGCTACAGGGCCGGCAATCAGCCCCAGCATTTT	CATSYRAGNQPQHF
few	TRBJ1-1	.	TRBV29-1	TGCAGCGTCCCCCTGATGGAGTTGAACACTGAAGCTTTCTTT	CSVPLMELNTEAFF
.	TRBJ1-2	.	TRBV5-4	TGTGCCAGCAGCACGCCAGACACTAGTCTTCTCTATGGCTACACCTTC	CASSTPDTSLLYGYTF
once	TRBJ2-7	TRBD2	TRBV29-1	TGCAGCGTTGGGCAGACTAGCGGTTCCTACGAGCAGTACTTC	CSVGQTSGSYEQYF
.	TRBJ2-1	TRBD1	TRBV2	TGTGCCAGCAGTGGGGGACAGGACTACAATGAGCAGTTCTTC	CASSGGQDYNEQFF
.	TRBJ2-1	TRBD2	TRBV19	TGTGCCAGTAGTATTGGGCTAGCGGGGGTGTATGAGCAGTTCTTC	CASSIGLAGVYEQFF
once	TRBJ2-7	TRBD1	TRBV7-9	TGTTCCAGCACCCCAGGGGGCTACGAGCAGTACTTC	CSSTPGGYEQYF
.	TRBJ2-1	TRBD1	TRBV30	TGTGCCTATCAGGGGGACTCCTACAATGAGCAGTTCTTC	CAYQGDSYNEQFF
.	TRBJ1-1	TRBD1	TRBV4-1	TGCGCCAGCAGCCAAGATTGGGCAGGGGGAACTGAAGCTTTCTTT	CASSQDWAGGTEAFF
.	TRBJ1-5	.	TRBV15	TGTGCCACCAGCAGTGGGGTATCAGGGAATCAGCCCCAGCATTTT	CATSSGVSGNQPQHF
.	TRBJ2-1	.	TRBV7-2	TGTGCCAGCAGCTTTGGGGGGTTCACCTACAATGAGCAGTTCTTC	CASSFGGFTYNEQFF
.	TRBJ2-7	TRBD1	TRBV2	TGTGCCAGCAGGACCGGGACAGGGAACTCCTACGAGCAGTACTTC	CASRTGTGNSYEQYF
.	TRBJ2-5	TRBD2	TRBV5-6	TGTGCCAGCAGCTCAAGGACTAGCTTGGGGACCCAGTACTTC	CASSSRTSLGTQYF
.	TRBJ1-5	.	TRBV5-8	TGCGCCAGCAGCTTGTATGGGCAGGGGTATCAGCCCCAGCATTTT	CASSLYGQGYQPQHF
few	TRBJ1-2	.	TRBV11-3	TGTGCCAGCAGCTTAGATCGGACAGCTGGAGATGGCTACACCTTC	CASSLDRTAGDGYTF
few	TRBJ2-2	.	TRBV6-5	TGTGCCAGCGGAGGACTCCCGAACACCGGGGAGCTGTTTTTT	CASGGLPNTGELFF
.	TRBJ2-1	TRBD2	TRBV9	TGTGCCAGCAGCGTAGAGGGGTTCGGGACTAGCGGGGGGGCCGCAAATGAGCAGTTCTTC	CASSVEGFGTSGGAANEQFF
.	TRBJ1-4	TRBD1	TRBV25-1	TGTGCCAGCAGTGAGACCAAGGACAGGGGGAGAGTAGGTGAAAAACTGTTTTTT	CASSETKDRGRVGEKLFF
.	TRBJ1-1	TRBD1	TRBV11-2	TGTGCCAGCAGCCTGGAGGTGGGACAGTCTTCGAACACTGAAGCTTTCTTT	CASSLEVGQSSNTEAFF
.	TRBJ2-3	TRBD2	TRBV11-3	TGTGCCAGCAGCTCCGGCGCGGCGGGAGAAACAGATACGCAGTATTTT	CASSSGAAGETDTQYF
.	TRBJ2-1	TRBD2	TRBV14	TGTGCCAGCAGCCGCTCGGGACTAGCGGGTGAGCAGTTCTTC	CASSRSGLAGEQFF
.	TRBJ1-2	.	TRBV6-1	TGTGCCAGCAGTGAAGGGTGGGTGCGAGCGACAGACTTC	CASSEGWVRATDF
.	TRBJ2-7	TRBD1	TRBV30	TGTGCCTGGAGTGTACAGGAGTGGGACAGCTCCTACGAGCAGTACTTC	CAWSVQEWDSSYEQYF
.	TRBJ2-1	TRBD2	TRBV15	TGTGCCACCAGCCAAGCGGGGGGCCCTTACAATGAGCAGTTCTTC	CATSQAGGPYNEQFF
once	TRBJ1-4	TRBD1	TRBV5-8	TGTGCCAGCAGCTTAGGACAGGGGGCCAATGAAAAACTGTTTTTT	CASSLGQGANEKLFF
.	TRBJ2-3	.	TRBV6-1	TGTGCCAGCAGTGAAGCAGGGGTGGATCCAGATACGCAGTATTTT	CASSEAGVDPDTQYF
few	TRBJ2-7	.	TRBV5-4	TGTGCCAGCAGCTTGGCCCCTTCCTACGAGCAGTACTTC	CASSLAPSYEQYF
.	TRBJ1-3	.	TRBV5-1	TGCGCCAGCAGGGATACAGGAAGCTCTGGAAACACCATATATTTT	CASRDTGSSGNTIYF
.	TRBJ2-7	.	TRBV4-1	TGCGCCAGCAGCCAAGAAATGAGACTAGGGGCCTACGAGCAGTACTTC	CASSQEMRLGAYEQYF
.	TRBJ2-7	.	TRBV23-1	TGCGCCAGCAGTCTTCATCCGAAAACAGGGAATTCAGACGAGCAGTACTTC	CASSLHPKTGNSDEQYF
once	TRBJ2-7	TRBD2	TRBV4-2	TGTGCCAGCGCTCAGCGTAGCGGGAGTAGCGGCGAGCAGTACTTC	CASAQRSGSSGEQYF